The 19 T cell receptor beta chains below were found in one sample sequenced in a study of T cell responses to AZD1222 COVID-19 vaccine. Sequencing used immunoSEQ multiplex PCR; TCRdb keeps in-frame clones, though not all of them. This sample has approximately 94,000 clones; around 87% occur once, and the top ten carry 4% to 4.5%. The sample in question was peripheral blood, obtained on day 0 of MenACWY control vaccination. These receptors came from an adult in good health.

This chain uses TRBV7-9 with TRBJ1-2; a weak D match, TRBD1 (5 bases). Germline V gene data show CDR1 as SEHNR and CDR2 as FQNEAQ (reference sequence). V was clipped by 5 bases and J by 4 bases, with 14 bases between them. This CDR3 spans 14 amino acids. The CDR3 protein is CASSPRQNPYGYTF. The CDR3 nucleotides are TGTGCCAGCAGCCCCCGACAGAACCCCTATGGCTACACCTTC.

The gene calls are TRBV9 and TRBJ2-3, with D perhaps matching TRBD1 (5 bases). Germline V lookup: CDR1 SGDLS, CDR2 YYNGEE. The CDR3 spans 16 residues. Deletions cut 3 bases from V and 2 bases from J, with 16 bases between. In nucleotides, the CDR3 is TGTGCCAGCAGCGGCGGACACCCCAAAAACACAGATACGCAGTATTTT. Amino acid sequence: CASSGGHPKNTDTQYF.

The chain combines TRBV11-2 with TRBJ2-5; D not resolved. The germline gives CDR1 SGHAT, CDR2 FQNNGV. Trimming removed 4 bases from V and 5 bases from J, with 11 bases in between. The CDR3 covers 13 residues. The CDR3 bases are TGTGCCAGCAGCTCCCAGGTACAGGAGACCCAGTACTTC. It encodes CASSSQVQETQYF. Complete variable domain (other parts from reference TRBV11-2 and TRBJ2-5): EAGVAQSPRYKIIEKRQSVAFWCNPISGHATLYWYQQILGQGPKLLIQFQNNGVVDDSQLPKDRFSAERLKGVDSTLKIQPAKLEDSAVYLCASSSQVQETQYFGPGTRLLVL.

The CDR3 sequence: CASSLVGNTGYEQYF. Written as DNA, the CDR3 is TGTGCCAGCAGCTTAGTTGGGAATACAGGCTACGAGCAGTACTTC. The chain couples TRBV7-8 to TRBJ2-7, with TRBD1 as a possible D gene (5 bases). Trimming removed 1 base at V and 3 bases at J, with 13 bases between. The CDR3 covers 15 residues. Germline-derived CDR1 and CDR2 are SGHVS and FQNEAQ.

This sequence joins TRBV7-2 and TRBJ1-1, with 9 bases identical to TRBD1. The ends lost 5 bases at V and 4 bases at J; junction bases unmatched: 11. Germline CDR1 and CDR2: SGHTA and FQGNSA. CDR3 length: 16 residues. CDR3 DNA: TGTGCCAGCAGCACGGGACAGGGCGCGCCCAGCACTGAAGCTTTCTTT. This codes for CASSTGQGAPSTEAFF.

The CDR3 bases are TGTGCCAGCAGTTTTCATGAGACCCAGTACTTC. The encoded protein is CASSFHETQYF. The chain joins TRBV6-2 or TRBV6-3 to TRBJ2-5; D not resolved. Trimming removed 4 bases from V and 5 bases from J, with 5 bases in between. The CDR3 extends over 11 amino acids. Germline assignment: CDR1 MNHEY and CDR2 SVGEGT.

V and J are TRBV7-6 and TRBJ2-5; D call uncertain. Trimming took 1 base from V and 1 from J, leaving 4 bases between them. Germline V gene sequence: CDR1 SGHVS, CDR2 FNYEAQ. The CDR3 runs 13 residues. CDR3 amino acids: CASSLGSQETQYF. Written as DNA, the CDR3 is TGTGCCAGCAGCTTAGGATCCCAAGAGACCCAGTACTTC.

This clone was detected once. The chain carries TRBV19 and TRBJ1-5; the D is unclear. The CDR3 contains 13 residues. CDR1 is LNHDA, CDR2 SQIVND, per germline (reference sequence). V lost 4 bases and J 10 bases, leaving 14 bases between the germline ends. The CDR3 loop reads CASSKMDSGPQHF. CDR3 sequence (DNA): TGTGCCAGTAGTAAAATGGACTCGGGACCCCAGCATTTT.

The chain recombines TRBV30 with TRBJ1-5; the D is unclear. Germline lookup yields CDR1 GTSNPN and CDR2 SVGIG (reference sequence). Trimming pared 0 bases from V and 6 bases from J, leaving 15 bases between. The CDR3 contains 15 residues. CDR3 sequence: CAWSVLIGVSQPQHF. CDR3 nucleotides: TGTGCCTGGAGTGTACTTATCGGGGTTAGTCAGCCCCAGCATTTT.

The chain carries TRBV5-1 and TRBJ2-5; D unresolved. Germline assignment: CDR1 SGHRS and CDR2 YFSETQ. The germline V and J ends were trimmed by 0 bases and 1 base, with 7 bases remaining between them. This CDR3 is built from 14 residues. CDR3 region: CASSLGAAQETQYF. The CDR3 DNA is TGCGCCAGCAGCTTGGGGGCCGCCCAAGAGACCCAGTACTTC.

The chain recombines TRBV29-1 with TRBJ2-2; possible D gene TRBD1, 5 bases. The CDR3 length is 15 residues. Trimming took off 1 base at V and 4 bases at J, with 13 bases between the two ends. Germline CDR1 and CDR2: SQVTM and ANQGSEA. The CDR3 DNA reads as TGCAGCGTTGAAGTGTCAGGGTCGGGCACCGGGGAGCTGTTTTTT. Translation: CSVEVSGSGTGELFF.

The chain carries TRBV19 and TRBJ1-5, with no clear D. Germline CDR1 reads LNHDA; CDR2 reads SQIVND (reference sequence). The CDR3 is 15 amino acids. V was pared by 3 bases and J by 2 bases, with 11 bases between. CDR3 sequence: CASSMEGRGNQPQHF. The CDR3 DNA is TGTGCCAGTAGTATGGAGGGTAGGGGCAATCAGCCCCAGCATTTT.

This clone was seen a single time. The chain carries TRBV28 and TRBJ2-5; 9 bases are shared with TRBD2. The V gene's germline CDR1 is MDHEN and CDR2 SYDVKM. CDR3 length: 16 amino acids. V dropped 2 bases and J dropped 1; count of bases not matched to a gene: 5. The CDR3, as DNA: TGTGCCAGCAGTTTACGGGTAGCGGGGGCCCAAGAGACCCAGTACTTC. It specifies CASSLRVAGAQETQYF.

V usage is TRBV9 and J usage is TRBJ2-3; D might be TRBD1 or TRBD2, each matching 5 bases. The CDR3 sequence is 15 residues long. The V gene lost 3 bases and the J gene lost 3 bases, with 14 bases spanning the gap. The germline V gene encodes CDR1 SGDLS and CDR2 YYNGEE. DNA of the CDR3: TGTGCCAGCAGCGGAGCCGGGACGCCGACAGATACGCAGTATTTT. Residues: CASSGAGTPTDTQYF.

The gene calls are TRBV27 and TRBJ2-7, with D possibly matching TRBD2 (6 bases). The germline CDR1 and CDR2 sequences are MNHEY and SMNVEV (reference sequence). The CDR3 totals 16 residues. V lost 6 bases and J lost 1, with 19 bases in between. CDR3 protein: CASRTLIGGWSYEQYF. DNA of the CDR3: TGTGCCAGCAGGACACTAATCGGAGGGTGGTCCTACGAGCAGTACTTC.

The gene calls are TRBV10-3 and TRBJ1-2; D not certain. Germline-derived CDR1 and CDR2 are ENHRY and SYGVKD. The V and J ends lost 4 bases and 4 bases respectively, with 10 bases between them. CDR3 length: 13 amino acids. This CDR3 is CAISGEGTYGYTF. DNA for the CDR3: TGTGCCATCAGTGGGGAGGGCACCTATGGCTACACCTTC.

The chain employs TRBV29-1 and TRBJ2-7; D ambiguous. Germline CDR1 and CDR2: SQVTM and ANQGSEA. The CDR3 has 12 amino acids. V was trimmed by 0 bases and J by 6 bases, leaving 9 bases between them. CDR3 bases: TGCAGCGTTGAAGAGGGGTGGGGCGAGCAGTACTTC. This codes for CSVEEGWGEQYF.

V is TRBV7-2 and J is TRBJ2-5; D might be TRBD1 (6 bases). The CDR3 is 16 residues long. V lost 5 bases to trimming and J lost 5 bases, with 21 bases between them. The germline V gene has CDR1 SGHTA and CDR2 FQGNSA. The CDR3 reads CASSARYREMRETQYF. CDR3 DNA: TGTGCCAGCAGCGCGCGATACAGGGAGATGCGGGAGACCCAGTACTTC.

This clone was detected only a few times. This rearrangement joins TRBV27 to TRBJ2-7; tentative D call: TRBD1 (6 bases). Germline V CDR1 and CDR2: MNHEY, SMNVEV (reference sequence). V was trimmed by 5 bases and J by 0 bases, leaving 20 bases between them. The CDR3 has 17 residues. The chain's CDR3 is CASSLQATGTSSYEQYF. The DNA for the CDR3 is TGTGCCAGCAGTCTGCAAGCTACCGGGACAAGCTCCTACGAGCAGTACTTC.